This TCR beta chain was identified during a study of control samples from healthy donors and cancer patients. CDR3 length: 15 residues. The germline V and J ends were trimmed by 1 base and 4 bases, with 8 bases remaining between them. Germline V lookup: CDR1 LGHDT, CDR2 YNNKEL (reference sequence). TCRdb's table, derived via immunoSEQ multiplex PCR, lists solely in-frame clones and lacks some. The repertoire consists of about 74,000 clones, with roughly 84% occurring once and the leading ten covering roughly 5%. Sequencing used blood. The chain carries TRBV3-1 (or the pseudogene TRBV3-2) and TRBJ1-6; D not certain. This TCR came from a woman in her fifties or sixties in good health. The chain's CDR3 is CASSQGVSYNSPLHF. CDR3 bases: TGTGCCAGCAGCCAAGGGGTTAGTTATAATTCACCCCTCCACTTT.